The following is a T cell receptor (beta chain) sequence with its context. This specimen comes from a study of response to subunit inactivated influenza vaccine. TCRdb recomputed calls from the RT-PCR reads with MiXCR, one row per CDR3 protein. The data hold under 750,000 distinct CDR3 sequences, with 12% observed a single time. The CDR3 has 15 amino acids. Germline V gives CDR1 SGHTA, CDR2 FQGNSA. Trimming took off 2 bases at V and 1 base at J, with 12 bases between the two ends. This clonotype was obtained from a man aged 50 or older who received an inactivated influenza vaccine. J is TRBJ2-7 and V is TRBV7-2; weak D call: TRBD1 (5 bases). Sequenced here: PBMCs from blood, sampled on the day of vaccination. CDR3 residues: CASSLQGAMSYEQYF. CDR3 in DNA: TGTGCCAGCAGCTTACAGGGCGCAATGTCCTACGAGCAGTACTTC.